This T cell receptor (beta chain) was retrieved from a study of T-cell memory formation after mild COVID-19. This clonotype was counted a few times. What it recognizes is unknown. Barcoded TCR alpha and TCR beta cDNA libraries with UMIs came from 5'RACE using constant-segment primers. TCRdb reanalysed the 5' RACE reads using MiXCR and keeps one entry per CDR3 protein. Here the sample spans about 270,000 distinct CDR3 sequences, about a sixth being singletons. General study findings and limits: Still unconfirmed is whether the second-wave clones peaking on day 37 recognized SARS-CoV-2. A balance of CD4 and CD8 characterized clones contracting day 15 to 85, whereas later expanders leaned CD4+.

The TCR comes from a man aged 18 to 29 who had mild COVID-19 (a few samples of this study predate the infection). Cell type and time point are not known. Source material: PBMCs or a T cell subset sorted from them (not recorded which).

CDR3 residues: CASSLYRGDPIYEQYF. The DNA for the CDR3 is TGTGCCAGCAGTTTATACAGGGGGGACCCCATCTACGAGCAGTACTTC. The chain couples TRBV12-3 or TRBV12-4 to TRBJ2-7, with TRBD1 matching 8 bases. This CDR3 has 16 residues. The J segment lost 3 bases and the V segment lost 2 bases, leaving 9 bases of the junction unmatched.